Listed here are 12 T cell receptor beta chains from one sample, sequenced in a study of blood T cells in healthy people across ages. The second PCR ran roughly 7 to 12 cycles with a sample-barcoded 5' primer and J-beta primers. MiXCR, run by TCRdb on the 5' RACE reads, gives a single entry per CDR3 protein. This sample yields fewer than 1 million distinct CDR3 sequences, of which roughly 44% are seen a single time; about 19% belongs to the top ten. Sequences were obtained from blood. These receptors were obtained from a man aged 60-69 years in good health.

The V call is TRBV7-9, the J call TRBJ1-1; unclear D gene. Germline V gene sequence: CDR1 SEHNR, CDR2 FQNEAQ (reference sequence). The CDR3 covers 15 residues. Deletions cut 2 bases from V and 3 bases from J, with 13 bases between. The CDR3 region is CASSLLGYGDTEAFF. The CDR3 coding sequence is TGTGCCAGCAGCTTACTTGGATACGGGGACACTGAAGCTTTCTTT. Variable domain in full (rest from reference TRBV7-9 and TRBJ1-1): DTGVSQNPRHKITKRGQNVTFRCDPISEHNRLYWYRQTLGQGPEFLTYFQNEAQLEKSRLLSDRFSAERPKGSFSTLEIQRTEQGDSAMYLCASSLLGYGDTEAFFGQGTRLTVV.

This rearrangement joins TRBV6-2 or TRBV6-3 to TRBJ1-1, with D possibly matching TRBD1 (5 bases). Germline V lookup: CDR1 MNHEY, CDR2 SVGEGT. The length of the CDR3 is 14 residues. The V end was cut by 6 bases, the J end by 1 base, with 12 bases between. In DNA form, the CDR3 reads TGTGCCAGCAGCCGGGGGGGGAAGAACACTGAAGCTTTCTTT. It is translated as CASSRGGKNTEAFF.

The chain is built from TRBV12-3 or TRBV12-4 and TRBJ2-3; D unresolved. V was trimmed by 4 bases and J by 0 bases, leaving 11 bases between them. This CDR3 region has 15 residues. The chain's CDR3 is CASSSPRRSTDTQYF. CDR3 nucleotide sequence: TGTGCCAGCAGTTCTCCCAGAAGGAGCACAGATACGCAGTATTTT.

This clonotype was observed a handful of times. The genes are TRBV25-1 and TRBJ2-5; 9 bases agree with TRBD1. Gene TRBJ2-7 matches the end of the DNA better, so the J call may be wrong. The CDR3 has 15 residues. The germline V gene encodes CDR1 MGHDK and CDR2 SYGVNS. CDR3: CASSSIGTGISEQYF. As DNA, the CDR3 is TGTGCCAGCAGCAGTATAGGGACAGGGATTTCCGAGCAGTACTTC.

This chain links TRBV3-1 with TRBJ2-3; D perhaps matches TRBD2 (7 bases). There are 15 residues in the CDR3. Trimming took off 6 bases at V and 5 bases at J, with 18 bases between the two ends. From germline, CDR1 is LGHDT and CDR2 YNNKEL (reference sequence). For the CDR3, the DNA is TGTGCCAGCAGTCCCAATGCGGGGGCGGGAGATACGCAGTATTTT. The encoded protein is CASSPNAGAGDTQYF.

This clonotype was counted ten times or more. V is TRBV29-1 and J is TRBJ2-1; 8 bases agree with TRBD2. CDR3 length: 13 residues. Germline CDR1 SQVTM, CDR2 ANQGSEA. V lost 5 bases to trimming and J lost 5 bases; unmatched junction nucleotides: 5. The CDR3 nucleotides are TGCAGCGTTAGACGGGGGGGCAACAATGAGCAGTTCTTC. Translating gives CSVRRGGNNEQFF.

This clonotype was seen more than once but under ten times. This chain uses TRBV7-8 with TRBJ2-7; TRBD2 might be the D (6 bases). Trimming removed 5 bases at V and 0 bases at J, with 11 bases between. Germline lookup yields CDR1 SGHVS and CDR2 FQNEAQ. The CDR3 covers 14 residues. The CDR3 DNA reads TGTGCCAGCAGCCATCCGGGACTCTCCTACGAGCAGTACTTC. It yields the protein CASSHPGLSYEQYF.

The V and J genes are TRBV6-2 or TRBV6-3 and TRBJ2-1; maybe TRBD1 (6 bases). The V end was cut by 5 bases, the J end by 4 bases, with 12 bases between. CDR3 size: 14 residues. The germline gives CDR1 MNHEY, CDR2 SVGEGT. CDR3 nucleotides: TGTGCCAGCAGTCCGTGGGACAAATACAATGAGCAGTTCTTC. This encodes CASSPWDKYNEQFF.

This chain uses TRBV2 with TRBJ2-7; unclear D gene. There are 14 residues in the CDR3. Trimming took 5 bases from V and 3 from J, leaving 14 bases between them. Germline CDR1 SNHLY, CDR2 FYNNEI. The CDR3 region is CASSSHEPVYEQYF. The CDR3 DNA is TGTGCCAGCAGTTCCCATGAACCCGTCTACGAGCAGTACTTC.

In its sample, this clonotype was seen once. This could be a read error, since a much larger clone is one nucleotide away. The rearrangement joins TRBV12-3 or TRBV12-4 to TRBJ2-7; D possibly corresponds to TRBD1 (6 bases). V lost 7 bases and J lost 3, with 13 bases in between. This CDR3 contains 13 residues. CDR3 DNA sequence: TGTGCCAGCATTCAACAGGGCGGCTACGAGCAGTACTTC. Protein: CASIQQGGYEQYF.

V and J are TRBV29-1 and TRBJ1-1; TRBD1 aligns across 7 bases. The germline V gene has CDR1 SQVTM and CDR2 ANQGSEA. This CDR3 has 16 residues. Trimming removed 4 bases from V and 1 base from J; junction bases left unmatched: 12. The CDR3 loop reads CSVGPRDSPKNTEAFF. The DNA of the CDR3 is TGCAGCGTTGGTCCTCGGGACAGCCCTAAGAACACTGAAGCTTTCTTT.

This clonotype was detected a few times. The genes are TRBV4-1 and TRBJ2-4; TRBD1 agrees at 9 bases. TRBJ2-7 matches the DNA end more closely, so the J call is doubtful. Per germline, CDR1 MGHRA and CDR2 YSYEKL. The CDR3 is 14 residues long. The CDR3 sequence: CASSSRDREGEQYF. The CDR3 DNA follows: TGCGCCAGCAGTAGCCGGGACAGGGAAGGCGAGCAGTACTTC.